Presented here are 9 T cell receptor beta chains from one specimen sequenced in a study of beta chain features in type 1 diabetes. Investigators reverse transcribed all isolated RNA, so they sequenced expressed TCRB transcripts. The repertoire was sequenced with immunoSEQ multiplex PCR; TCRdb's copy has only in-frame clones and lacks some. Here the sample spans about 330,000 clones, 11% being singletons. Sequenced input: naive CD4+ T cells from blood. The receptors originated from a woman aged 30 to 39 in good health.

The chain has TRBV4-1 and TRBJ2-4; TRBD1 matches 7 bases. Germline CDR1 is MGHRA and CDR2 is YSYEKL. This CDR3 is built from 16 residues. Trimming removed 0 bases from V and 2 bases from J; junction bases left unmatched: 4. CDR3: CASSQDRQGSKNIQYF. In DNA, the CDR3 is TGCGCCAGCAGCCAAGATAGACAGGGCTCCAAAAACATTCAGTACTTC.

The chain joins TRBV27 to TRBJ2-5; D is possibly TRBD2 (6 bases). The germline CDR1 and CDR2 sequences are MNHEY and SMNVEV (reference sequence). There are 16 residues in the CDR3. Trimming took 3 bases from V and 5 from J, leaving 19 bases between them. For the CDR3, the DNA is TGTGCCAGCAGTTTTCCTGCGGGACTCCCCTTTGAGACCCAGTACTTC. Protein: CASSFPAGLPFETQYF.

The chain couples TRBV5-4 to TRBJ1-2; 8 bases are shared with TRBD1. V lost 2 bases and J lost 3; bases outside the gene matches: 6. There are 15 residues in the CDR3. Germline CDR1 is SGHNT and CDR2 is YYREEE (reference sequence). The CDR3 DNA reads TGTGCCAGCAGCTTACAGGGGGTCGCTTACTATGGCTACACCTTC. It translates to CASSLQGVAYYGYTF.

There are a few counts of this clone. The chain employs TRBV7-2 and TRBJ1-2; 8 bases line up with TRBD1. The V gene's germline CDR1 is SGHTA and CDR2 FQGNSA. Losses at the gene ends were 5 bases for V and 7 bases for J; bases not matched to a gene: 6. This CDR3 contains 13 residues. DNA of the CDR3: TGTGCCAGCAGCCGGACAGGGTCAGGTGGCTACACCTTC. This codes for CASSRTGSGGYTF.

This clone turned up a few times. This rearrangement joins TRBV12-5 to TRBJ1-2, with D tentatively TRBD1 (5 bases). With 3 bases removed from V and 2 bases from J, the gap between germline ends came to 7 bases. The germline V gene encodes CDR1 LGHNT and CDR2 FRNRAP. This CDR3 is 13 amino acids long. The CDR3 region has the DNA TGTGCTAGTGGTTTTTCAGGGAACTATGGCTACACCTTC. It encodes CASGFSGNYGYTF.

This clone has only a few counts. The chain has TRBV4-2 and TRBJ2-1; 11 bases match TRBD2. CDR1 is LGHNA and CDR2 is YNFKEQ in the germline V gene. This CDR3 is built from 17 residues. Trimming removed 5 bases from V and 7 bases from J; junction bases left unmatched: 13. This CDR3 is CASSLVKLAGAGNEQFF. In DNA, the CDR3 is TGTGCCAGCAGCTTGGTCAAACTAGCGGGAGCTGGTAATGAGCAGTTCTTC.

This chain links TRBV14 with TRBJ2-2; the D gene is possibly TRBD2 (5 bases). Germline assignment: CDR1 SGHDN and CDR2 FVKESK. V was trimmed by 1 base and J by 3 bases, leaving 9 bases between them. The CDR3 is 15 residues long. The CDR3 DNA reads as TGTGCCAGCAGCCAAGTCCGGGGTTACACCGGGGAGCTGTTTTTT. Protein product: CASSQVRGYTGELFF.

V gene TRBV20-1 combines with J gene TRBJ1-2; D is unclear. The CDR3 is 11 amino acids. Germline-derived CDR1 and CDR2 are DFQATT and SNEGSKA (reference sequence). Trimming stripped 5 bases from V and 4 bases from J, with 8 bases between. CDR3 sequence: CSAPGVYGYTF. CDR3 nucleotide sequence: TGCAGTGCTCCAGGTGTCTATGGCTACACCTTC.

There are a few counts of this clone. The junction and the germline gene differ at one end; a read error may be behind it. The chain is built from TRBV20-1 and TRBJ1-1; possibly TRBD1 for D (5 bases). The germline CDR1 and CDR2 sequences are DFQATT and SNEGSKA (reference sequence). The CDR3 contains 10 residues. For the CDR3, the DNA is TGCAGTGCAAGAGGGGAGGAAGCTTTCTTT. It translates to CSARGEEAFF.